This TCR beta chain originates from a study of a mutant IDH1 vaccine in newly diagnosed glioma. Time point here: week 23, last vaccination. It was 300 ug of mutant IDH1 20-mer peptide that made up each vaccine dose, given with topical imiquimod. In regard to this clone: The antigen is not known.

Only in-frame clones appear in the TCRdb table, and some are missing; sequencing was by immunoSEQ multiplex PCR. This table holds 52,000 or so clones, about 81% found once. CDR3 length: 18 residues. CDR1 and CDR2 (germline): LGHNA, YSLEER. The V gene lost 2 bases and the J gene lost 5 bases, with 21 bases spanning the gap. The receptor's source is a middle-aged woman with glioma. Some clones in this sample may be carry-over from other donors' samples. The sequencing used PBMCs, collected from a glioma patient whose treatment included an IDH1 peptide vaccine. The V call is TRBV4-3, the J call TRBJ1-4; the D is unclear. The CDR3 here is CASSQRLPMWAENEKLFF. CDR3 coding DNA: TGCGCCAGCAGCCAACGGCTCCCGATGTGGGCAGAGAATGAAAAACTGTTTTTT.